The TCR beta chain under discussion was sequenced for a study of Graves' ophthalmopathy and Graves' hyperthyroidism (dated by TCRdb to 2017 to 2018). Broadly, across the study: Peripheral blood was collected before any treatment was given, at the time of initial diagnosis. In about six hyperthyroidism patients, the T-cell repertoires found in thyroid tissue were compared with those found in blood. An independent validation cohort comprised some 19 hyperthyroidism patients and some 16 patients who later progressed from hyperthyroidism to ophthalmopathy. The 95 to 100 discovery patients were randomly divided into training and test sets at a 7:3 ratio. The study used signatures of the TCR beta repertoire to tell Graves' ophthalmopathy apart from Graves' hyperthyroidism and to predict which patients would progress to ophthalmopathy. In total, 135 blood samples were TCR-sequenced: 43 ophthalmopathy, about 75 hyperthyroidism and about 17 hyperthyroidism-to-ophthalmopathy patients. To explore V-J signatures that distinguish ophthalmopathy from hyperthyroidism, a discovery set of about a hundred patients was enrolled, made up of under 50 with ophthalmopathy and 55 to 65 with stable hyperthyroidism. Following sample collection, hyperthyroidism patients were given methimazole at a starting dose of 30 mg daily, and ophthalmopathy patients were given high-dose intravenous methylprednisolone.

The germline ends are 8 bases apart after V is trimmed by 8 bases and J by 6 bases. The CDR3 holds 10 amino acids from the cysteine to the phenylalanine. The read is trimmed to its CDR3 DNA, 30 bases read in frame from base 1. To note about this clonotype: The specificity of this receptor is unknown. One base away there is no much larger clone; base qualities are not given.

Hyperthyroidism was considered stable if no progression to ophthalmopathy occurred within 18 months of follow-up. The hyperthyroidism patients were 18 to 65 years old and newly diagnosed, with a disease duration of less than 2 months. Patients were excluded if they had other autoimmune diseases, uncontrolled infections, pregnancy or lactation. Clinical symptoms, serum thyroxine, TRAb, thyroid ultrasound and orbital computed tomography were used for diagnosis. PBMCs were isolated from 10 ml of fresh peripheral blood by Ficoll-Paque density gradient centrifugation. Trizol reagent was used to extract the total RNA, and its quality was then checked on an Agilent 2100 Bioanalyzer. For repertoire sequencing, the TCR beta CDR3 regions were amplified from RNA transcripts. The first round was an RT-PCR using HTBI primers with the Qiagen OneStep RT-PCR kit, and this first round was followed by a second-round multiplex PCR, then size selection and purification. Sequencing of the libraries was carried out on an Illumina HiSeq2000 in paired-end mode with 100 bp reads. The paper's data handling went like this. SOAPnuke was used to process the reads, throwing out any read that had adapters, had uncalled bases, had a mean Phred below 15, or lacked an exact constant-primer or identifier match. COPE v1.2.5 was used to merge the high-quality paired reads. Each unique nucleotide sequence was defined as a clonotype, and clonotypes were aligned to IMGT TRB V, D and J references with MiTCR v1.1. The analysis was limited to V-J combinations with a frequency above 0.0001, which together covered approximately 99% of the repertoires. A TCR clonal expansion and chaos score per V-J combination was defined as the ratio of F50 clonal expansion to chaos observed in the TCRdist matrix. Welch's t-statistics and random forest were used to reduce features to 13 V-J combinations, which were fed into a naive Bayes classifier. The Morisita-Horn index was used to measure how similar the thyroid and blood repertoires were. Using fastp trimming at Q25 and MiXCR clonotype assembly, TCRdb reanalyzed the public sequencing data and kept in-frame beta chains. CDR3 protein sequences are deduplicated, and each keeps its most common genes and DNA. These V and J calls rely on TCRdb rather than the paper's analysis. This sample comprises just over 400,000 distinct CDR3 sequences, more than 20% of them detected only once. The ten largest make up roughly 3% of the sample.

Broader findings and caveats from the paper: Sample size was not predetermined statistically, and investigators were not blinded to group allocation. In validation, the model predicted ophthalmopathy progression with 70.59% sensitivity and 72.22% specificity; approximately 12 predicted patients were CT-confirmed with GO in a median of about 7.1 months. Among expanded thyroid clonotypes with frequency above 0.001, most also showed up in blood, which suggests that blood repertoires may reflect the thyroid immune response. In cross-validation, the 13-signature model distinguished ophthalmopathy from stable hyperthyroidism with less than 90% sensitivity and approximately 81% specificity, while in the test set the corresponding values were around 79% and 71%.

The receptor was derived from a young woman with stable Graves' hyperthyroidism. Donor details come from another sample of the same person, matched by shared clones. The sample taken for sequencing was peripheral blood. The chain couples TRBV12-3 or TRBV12-4 to TRBJ2-7, with the D segment identity uncertain. At the DNA level, the sequence is TGTGCCAGCGGAAGCCCCGAGCAGTACTTC. Translated, it gives CASGSPEQYF.